This T cell receptor (beta chain) was sequenced for a study of blood T cell repertoires in COVID-19. Study context: Sample material is recorded as cDNA or gDNA derived from T cells, B-cell-depleted T cells, or PBMCs.

Profiled with immunoSEQ multiplex PCR; TCRdb holds only in-frame clones, not every one. The repertoire includes 360,000 or so clones, roughly 87% of them detected once, and 2.5% to 3% sits in the top ten. This CDR3 has 14 amino acids. Germline CDR1 is LGHDT and CDR2 is YNNKEL (reference sequence). The V end lost 2 bases, the J end lost 0 bases, and 5 bases lay between the germline ends. This clone was detected once. Other DNA sequences of this sample code for an identical CDR3. Participant-reported clinical history was the basis for cohort assignment. Two negative PCRs, clearance, or symptom resolution had been documented for recovered Cohort 3 donors.

The sequencing sample was made of PBMCs or T cells enriched from blood (not recorded which). The origin of this receptor is a woman in her twenties or thirties who had recovered from COVID-19. V usage is TRBV3-1 (or the pseudogene TRBV3-2) and J usage is TRBJ1-3, with D unclear. CDR3 region: CASSQSDSGNTIYF. The CDR3, as DNA: TGTGCCAGCAGCCAATCAGACTCTGGAAACACCATATATTTT.